The entry below gives a single TCR beta chain sequence along with its context. V lost 0 bases, J lost 6 bases, and 14 bases lay in between. Germline CDR1 and CDR2: LGHNA and YNFKEQ. This CDR3 comprises 16 residues. This record comes from a study of blood T cell repertoires in COVID-19. At the level of the study: Collection of acute and convalescent COVID-19 samples took place in the United States, Italy and Spain. T cells, B-cell-depleted T cells, or PBMCs provided the cDNA or gDNA that served as material.

During active infection, Seattle patients enrolled and were then monitored through disease. As originally analysed: Amplification from reference gene primers served as the basis for estimated nucleated cell counts. Libraries were prepared by immunoSEQ multiplex PCR; TCRdb keeps only in-frame clonotypes and omits some of them. V, J and clone size derive from that table, while D and trimming were established from the DNA sequence. The sample lists under 100,000 clones, around 86% seen once, with 5.2% in the top ten. The rearrangement uses TRBV4-2 and TRBJ1-4; D is perhaps TRBD1 (6 bases). The clonotype comes from a man aged 55 to 70 with COVID-19, enrolled during active disease. The sample consisted of peripheral blood. The chain's CDR3 is CASSQDGGGVDEKLFF. CDR3 in DNA: TGTGCCAGCAGCCAAGACGGAGGGGGGGTAGATGAAAAACTGTTTTTT.